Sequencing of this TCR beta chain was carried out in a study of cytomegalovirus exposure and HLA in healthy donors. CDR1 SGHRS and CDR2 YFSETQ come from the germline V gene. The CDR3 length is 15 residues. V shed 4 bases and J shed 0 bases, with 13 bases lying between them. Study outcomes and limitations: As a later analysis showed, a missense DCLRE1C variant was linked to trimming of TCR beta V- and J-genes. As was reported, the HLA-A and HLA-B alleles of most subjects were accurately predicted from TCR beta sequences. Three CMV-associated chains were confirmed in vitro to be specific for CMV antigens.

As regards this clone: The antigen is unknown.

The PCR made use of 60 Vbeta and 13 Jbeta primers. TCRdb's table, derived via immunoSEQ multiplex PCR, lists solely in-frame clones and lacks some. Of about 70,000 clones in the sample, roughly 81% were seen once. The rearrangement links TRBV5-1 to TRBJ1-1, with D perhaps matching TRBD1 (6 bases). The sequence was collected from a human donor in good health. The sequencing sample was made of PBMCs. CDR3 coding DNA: TGCGCCAGCAGCCCTAAACAGGGCTTGAACACTGAAGCTTTCTTT. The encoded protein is CASSPKQGLNTEAFF.